This T cell receptor beta chain was profiled in a study of blood T cell repertoires in COVID-19. Sequenced by immunoSEQ multiplex PCR; TCRdb stores in-frame clones only, minus some. The profile shows more than 250,000 clones, roughly 84% of them singletons. Germline assignment: CDR1 SGHTA and CDR2 FQGNSA. With V trimmed by 5 bases and J by 2 bases, 11 bases remained unmatched. CDR3 length: 18 residues. The clonotype was recovered from a middle-aged man with active or convalescent COVID-19. The sequencing sample was made of peripheral blood. V and J are TRBV7-2 and TRBJ2-1, with TRBD2 matching over 11 bases. The CDR3 is CASSQGPASGGTYNEQFF. DNA of the CDR3: TGTGCCAGCAGCCAAGGGCCTGCTAGCGGGGGGACCTACAATGAGCAGTTCTTC.